This TCR beta chain emerged from a study of blood T cell repertoires in COVID-19. Overall study: Some COVID-19 samples were acute and others convalescent; all came from the United States, Italy and Spain. PBMCs, B-cell-depleted T cells, or T cells provided the cDNA or gDNA that made up the material.

Authors' processing steps: Estimated nucleated cell counts came from reference gene primer amplification. TCRdb keeps only in-frame clones here, not all; method: immunoSEQ multiplex PCR. V and J calls and clone size come straight from that table; D and trimming were deduced from the DNA. Of fewer than 60,000 clones detected, about nine tenths appear once; the ten largest clones hold around a tenth. J gave up 5 bases and V 5 bases, and 8 bases lay outside the gene matches. CDR1 is SGHAT and CDR2 is FQNNGV in the germline V gene. The CDR3 is made up of 17 amino acids. The TCR sequence derives from a human donor with acute or convalescent COVID-19. The donor label of this sample is uncertain. V gene TRBV11-2 combines with J gene TRBJ2-2; 13 bases agree with TRBD2. Sequencing used peripheral blood. The CDR3 DNA sequence: TGTGCCAGCAGCCACGGACTAGCGGGAGTAAGGACCGGGGAGCTGTTTTTT. Translation gives CASSHGLAGVRTGELFF.